Each of the 5 T cell receptor beta chains below was sequenced from the same sample in a study of blood T cell repertoires in COVID-19. TCRdb's copy holds only in-frame clones and misses some; the assay was immunoSEQ multiplex PCR. In the table there are about 230,000 clones, 80% to 90% of which are singletons. Sequenced sample: peripheral blood. The source of these receptors is a woman aged 40-49 years who had recovered from COVID-19.

The chain is built from TRBV18 and TRBJ1-2; no clear D. V was shortened by 3 bases and J by 3 bases, with 14 bases between the two germline ends. Per the germline V gene, CDR1 is KGHSH and CDR2 is LQKENI. This CDR3 comprises 15 residues. CDR3 nucleotides: TGTGCCAGCTCACCCTCAGCCCAGGTGGACTATGGCTACACCTTC. It translates to CASSPSAQVDYGYTF.

V usage is TRBV7-2 and J usage is TRBJ1-2; a weak D match, TRBD1 (6 bases). The germline V and J ends were trimmed by 1 base and 6 bases, with 12 bases remaining between them. Germline CDR1 is SGHTA and CDR2 is FQGNSA. The CDR3 covers 14 residues. CDR3 nucleotide sequence: TGTGCCAGCAGCTTAGGACGGACAGCCGATGGCTACACCTTC. It specifies CASSLGRTADGYTF.

The J gene is TRBJ1-2, the V gene TRBV9, with 11 bases identical to TRBD1. The V gene's germline CDR1 is SGDLS and CDR2 YYNGEE. V shed 3 bases and J 4 bases; nucleotides not matched to a gene: 2. The CDR3 has 14 residues. The CDR3 DNA is TGTGCCAGCAGCGAGGACAGGGGGCTCTATGGCTACACCTTC. Protein sequence: CASSEDRGLYGYTF.

CDR3 DNA: TGTGCCAGCAGTGAAGGGGACAGGGGGCGGCAGCCCCAGCATTTT. Its protein is CASSEGDRGRQPQHF. V gene TRBV6-1 combines with J gene TRBJ1-5; 12 positions agree with TRBD1. The CDR3 spans 15 residues. The V segment lost 1 base and the J segment 7 bases; nucleotides outside the gene matches: 2. Germline CDR1 and CDR2: MNHNS and SASEGT.

The chain combines TRBV9 with TRBJ2-5, with TRBD2 matching over 8 bases. The length of the CDR3 is 15 residues. Germline values: CDR1 SGDLS, CDR2 YYNGEE. V dropped 1 base and J dropped 1; count of bases not matched to a gene: 3. CDR3: CASSVFGGAQETQYF. CDR3 bases: TGTGCCAGCAGCGTATTCGGGGGGGCCCAAGAGACCCAGTACTTC.